One and the same sample provided the 29 T cell receptor beta chains below, sequenced in a study of beta chain features in type 1 diabetes. Of the isolated RNA, all was reverse transcribed, and so the sequenced material was expressed TCRB transcripts. This table comes from immunoSEQ multiplex PCR, and its TCRdb copy is limited to in-frame clones, with some not included. The sample yields hundreds of thousands of clones, around 28% seen once. The sample taken for sequencing was naive CD4+ T cells from blood. Receptors were obtained from a young man in good health.

The J gene is TRBJ2-1, the V gene TRBV30, with 7 bases fitting TRBD2. Germline CDR1 and CDR2: GTSNPN and SVGIG (reference sequence). The CDR3 loop spans 14 amino acids. Trimming cost V 3 bases and J 9 bases; bases outside gene matches: 11. This CDR3 reads CAWRWGGSNSEQFF. In DNA form, the CDR3 reads TGTGCCTGGAGATGGGGCGGGAGTAATTCTGAGCAGTTCTTC.

This chain uses TRBV11-2 with TRBJ2-7; 13 nucleotides match TRBD2. Germline V lookup: CDR1 SGHAT, CDR2 FQNNGV. V lost 2 bases, J lost 9 bases, and 7 bases stayed unmatched. CDR3 length: 15 residues. The CDR3 DNA sequence: TGTGCCAGCAGCTTACGGGGGACTAGCGGGAACCGGCAGTACTTC. Its translation: CASSLRGTSGNRQYF.

Only a few counts were recorded for this clone. The chain links TRBV7-9 to TRBJ2-3; either TRBD1 or TRBD2 may fit D (6 bases each). Trimming took off 6 bases at V and 6 bases at J, with 7 bases between the two ends. The CDR3 runs 11 residues. CDR1 SEHNR and CDR2 FQNEAQ come from the germline V gene (reference sequence). The CDR3 DNA is TGTGCCAGCAGGGGGGGCGATACGCAGTATTTT. Amino acid sequence: CASRGGDTQYF.

V is TRBV9 and J is TRBJ2-3; D possibly corresponds to TRBD2 (5 bases). This CDR3 spans 16 amino acids. Germline CDR1 SGDLS, CDR2 YYNGEE. Trimming removed 0 bases at V and 2 bases at J, with 13 bases between. CDR3 amino acids: CASSVGVSEVTDTQYF. CDR3 coding DNA: TGTGCCAGCAGCGTAGGAGTTAGCGAAGTCACAGATACGCAGTATTTT.

V usage is TRBV5-1 and J usage is TRBJ1-2, with TRBD1 as a possible D gene (6 bases). Germline lookup yields CDR1 SGHRS and CDR2 YFSETQ. The CDR3 contains 15 residues. V shed 4 bases and J shed 4 bases, with 17 bases lying between them. DNA of the CDR3: TGCGCCAGCAGCGTACCTACACAGGGAGGCTATGGCTACACCTTC. Its translation is CASSVPTQGGYGYTF.

This clone has only a few counts. This chain links TRBV7-2 with TRBJ2-1; a weak D match, TRBD1 (5 bases). This CDR3 has 14 residues. The germline V gene has CDR1 SGHTA and CDR2 FQGNSA. V was shortened by 5 bases and J by 6 bases, with 14 bases between the two germline ends. CDR3 bases: TGTGCCAGCAGCCCCAGGGCGACCCTCAATGAGCAGTTCTTC. Protein sequence: CASSPRATLNEQFF.

This clone has a handful of counts. The J gene is TRBJ2-7, the V gene TRBV5-4; TRBD1 matches at 9 bases. The CDR3 has 15 residues. V was clipped by 4 bases and J by 1 base; unmatched bases: 6. The V gene's germline CDR1 is SGHNT and CDR2 YYREEE (reference sequence). The CDR3, as DNA: TGTGCCAGCAGCGGCCGGACAGGGGAGTCCTACGAGCAGTACTTC. It translates to CASSGRTGESYEQYF.

The rearrangement uses TRBV7-2 and TRBJ2-7; weak D call: TRBD2 (6 bases). The CDR3 is 14 amino acids. V was trimmed by 3 bases and J by 4 bases, leaving 13 bases between them. Germline CDR1 reads SGHTA; CDR2 reads FQGNSA. This chain's CDR3 is CASSFPGREYEQYF. The DNA of the CDR3 is TGTGCCAGCAGCTTTCCGGGACGGGAGTACGAGCAGTACTTC.

Notes on this clone: Other DNA sequences from this sample encode an identical CDR3 as well. The rearrangement links TRBV5-1 to TRBJ2-1; maybe TRBD1 (5 bases). The CDR3 totals 14 residues. The germline gives CDR1 SGHRS, CDR2 YFSETQ. Trimming shortened V by 2 bases and J by 1 base, and 7 bases separated the two germline ends. CDR3 bases: TGCGCCAGCAGCTTCGACAGTTCCTACAATGAGCAGTTCTTC. Its protein is CASSFDSSYNEQFF. Full variable domain (missing parts from reference TRBV5-1 and TRBJ2-1): KAGVTQTPRYLIKTRGQQVTLSCSPISGHRSVSWYQQTPGQGLQFLFEYFSETQRNKGNFPGRFSGRQFSNSRSEMNVSTLELGDSALYLCASSFDSSYNEQFFGPGTRLTVL.

This clone has more than one count but fewer than ten. The CDR3 nucleotides read TGTGCCTTGACAGACCAAGAGACCCAGTACTTC. This sequence encodes CALTDQETQYF. V gene TRBV30 combines with J gene TRBJ2-5, with D tentatively TRBD1 (5 bases). V gave up 7 bases and J gave up 0 bases, with 6 bases separating them. The CDR3 is 11 amino acids. Germline V gene lookup returns CDR1 GTSNPN and CDR2 SVGIG (reference sequence). The full variable domain, in which reference TRBV30 and TRBJ2-5 provide the parts outside the CDR3, is SQTIHQWPATLVQPVGSPLSLECTVEGTSNPNLYWYRQAAGRGLQLLFYSVGIGQISSEVPQNLSASRPQDRQFILSSKKLLLSDSGFYLCALTDQETQYFGPGTRLLVL.

This sequence joins TRBV5-1 and TRBJ2-5, with D possibly TRBD1 on 6 matching bases. Germline V gene lookup returns CDR1 SGHRS and CDR2 YFSETQ. CDR3 length: 15 amino acids. V was cut by 4 bases and J by 3 bases, with 16 bases left in between. The DNA of the CDR3 is TGCGCCAGCAGCCTGTCCGGGACACCCGAAGAGACCCAGTACTTC. The encoded protein is CASSLSGTPEETQYF.

This clone was seen a handful of times. The J gene is TRBJ2-1, the V gene TRBV4-3; TRBD1 aligns across 7 bases. The CDR3 loop spans 16 amino acids. V shed 0 bases, J shed 4 bases, and the junction held 6 bases outside the gene matches. In germline, CDR1 is LGHNA, CDR2 YSLEER. CDR3 in amino acids: CASSQDLRGSYNEQFF. As DNA, the CDR3 is TGCGCCAGCAGCCAAGATCTCAGGGGGTCATACAATGAGCAGTTCTTC.

V gene TRBV28 combines with J gene TRBJ1-5; D call uncertain. This CDR3 contains 15 residues. Between the trimmed V and J ends, which lost 2 bases and 0 bases, there was a span of 8 bases. Germline V gene data show CDR1 as MDHEN and CDR2 as SYDVKM. The DNA for the CDR3 is TGTGCCAGCAGTTTAATCCGGGCTAGCAATCAGCCCCAGCATTTT. It is translated as CASSLIRASNQPQHF. Full variable domain (missing parts from reference TRBV28 and TRBJ1-5): DVKVTQSSRYLVKRTGEKVFLECVQDMDHENMFWYRQDPGLGLRLIYFSYDVKMKEKGDIPEGYSVSREKKERFSLILESASTNQTSMYLCASSLIRASNQPQHFGDGTRLSIL.

This clone was counted only a few times. The chain is built from TRBV7-9 and TRBJ2-1; 8 bases align to TRBD2. This CDR3 is built from 13 residues. The germline V gene has CDR1 SEHNR and CDR2 FQNEAQ (reference sequence). V was pared by 3 bases and J by 9 bases, with 4 bases of the junction left unmatched. This CDR3 is CASSFRLAIEQFF. DNA of the CDR3: TGTGCCAGCAGCTTCCGACTAGCGATTGAGCAGTTCTTC.

This rearrangement joins TRBV5-1 to TRBJ2-5; 8 bases map to TRBD2. Germline V CDR1 and CDR2: SGHRS, YFSETQ. This CDR3 has 17 amino acids. After removal of 3 bases from V and 5 bases from J, the junction contained 15 bases not matched to a gene. The CDR3 coding sequence is TGCGCCAGCAGCTCCAACGTTTTGGCTAGCGGGCCGGAGACCCAGTACTTC. It specifies CASSSNVLASGPETQYF. Looking up the rest from reference TRBV5-1 and TRBJ2-5 gives the full variable domain: KAGVTQTPRYLIKTRGQQVTLSCSPISGHRSVSWYQQTPGQGLQFLFEYFSETQRNKGNFPGRFSGRQFSNSRSEMNVSTLELGDSALYLCASSSNVLASGPETQYFGPGTRLLVL.

This clone has a handful of counts. The rearrangement joins TRBV30 to TRBJ2-2; TRBD1 aligns across 7 bases. Germline CDR1 and CDR2: GTSNPN and SVGIG (reference sequence). The J segment lost 6 bases and the V segment lost 5 bases, leaving 6 bases of the junction unmatched. CDR3 length: 13 residues. CDR3: CAWARDRPGELFF. As DNA, the CDR3 is TGTGCCTGGGCCCGGGACAGACCCGGGGAGCTGTTTTTT.

This clone was recorded once. The chain uses TRBV10-3 and TRBJ2-1; D may be TRBD2 (6 bases). CDR1 is ENHRY, CDR2 SYGVKD, per germline. V was clipped by 9 bases and J by 4 bases, with 16 bases between them. This CDR3 has 14 amino acids. The CDR3 reads CAITLAESYNEQFF. The CDR3 DNA sequence: TGTGCCATTACTTTAGCGGAGAGTTACAATGAGCAGTTCTTC.

This clone was observed a handful of times. The chain carries TRBV29-1 and TRBJ2-6; D is perhaps TRBD2 (6 bases). Germline V gene lookup returns CDR1 SQVTM and CDR2 ANQGSEA. The CDR3 length is 14 residues. The V end was cut by 7 bases, the J end by 1 base, with 11 bases between. CDR3 sequence reads: CSAEGGSGANVLTF. CDR3 DNA sequence: TGCAGCGCCGAAGGAGGGTCTGGGGCCAACGTCCTGACTTTC. Drawing the rest from reference TRBV29-1 and TRBJ2-6, the complete variable domain is SAVISQKPSRDICQRGTSLTIQCQVDSQVTMMFWYRQQPGQSLTLIATANQGSEATYESGFVIDKFPISRPNLTFSTLTVSNMSPEDSSIYLCSAEGGSGANVLTFGAGSRLTVL.

The chain recombines TRBV30 with TRBJ2-7; D perhaps matches TRBD1 (6 bases). CDR3 length: 14 amino acids. With 8 bases removed from V and 2 bases from J, the gap between germline ends came to 19 bases. CDR1 and CDR2 from the germline V gene are GTSNPN and SVGIG (reference sequence). In nucleotides, the CDR3 is TGTGCCCTGGACCTCCCAGGGGCAGCCTACGAGCAGTACTTC. Translation: CALDLPGAAYEQYF. The full variable domain, with the rest looked up from reference TRBV30 and TRBJ2-7, is SQTIHQWPATLVQPVGSPLSLECTVEGTSNPNLYWYRQAAGRGLQLLFYSVGIGQISSEVPQNLSASRPQDRQFILSSKKLLLSDSGFYLCALDLPGAAYEQYFGPGTRLTVT.

This sequence joins TRBV30 and TRBJ2-5; D gene ambiguous. The CDR3 extends over 12 amino acids. Looked up from germline, CDR1 is GTSNPN and CDR2 is SVGIG (reference sequence). Trimming removed 2 bases from V and 4 bases from J, with 8 bases in between. CDR3 nucleotide sequence: TGTGCCTGGAGTTTGACCCGAGAGACCCAGTACTTC. It is translated as CAWSLTRETQYF. The full variable domain, with the rest looked up from reference TRBV30 and TRBJ2-5, is SQTIHQWPATLVQPVGSPLSLECTVEGTSNPNLYWYRQAAGRGLQLLFYSVGIGQISSEVPQNLSASRPQDRQFILSSKKLLLSDSGFYLCAWSLTRETQYFGPGTRLLVL.

This clone was found a few times. V and J are TRBV2 and TRBJ1-1, with D possibly being TRBD1 (5 bases). V lost 7 bases to trimming and J lost 6 bases, with 18 bases between them. CDR3 length equals 14 residues. The germline V gene encodes CDR1 SNHLY and CDR2 FYNNEI. CDR3 in DNA: TGTGCCAGCAATCTCAATTCGGGGCACGCTGAAGCTTTCTTT. Translating gives CASNLNSGHAEAFF.

There are a few counts of this clone. This chain connects TRBV29-1 to TRBJ2-7; weak D call: TRBD2 (6 bases). V lost 4 bases, J lost 7 bases, and 23 bases lay in between. Germline lookup yields CDR1 SQVTM and CDR2 ANQGSEA. The CDR3 sequence is 15 residues long. The CDR3 DNA is TGCAGCGTTGTCCACTCGGGACTCCTTCAGGAGGAGCAGTACTTC. Amino acids: CSVVHSGLLQEEQYF.

J is TRBJ2-1 and V is TRBV30, with D hard to call. CDR1 is GTSNPN and CDR2 is SVGIG in the germline V gene (reference sequence). V lost 3 bases to trimming and J lost 6 bases, with 9 bases between them. The CDR3 sequence is 12 residues long. As DNA, the CDR3 is TGTGCCTGGAGCGGCTTATCCAATGAGCAGTTCTTC. Translated: CAWSGLSNEQFF.

This clone was seen a handful of times. This chain links TRBV7-9 with TRBJ2-1, with TRBD2 identical over 9 bases. V trimming: 5 bases; J trimming: 6 bases; junction bases outside the gene matches: 17. Germline CDR1 SEHNR, CDR2 FQNEAQ (reference sequence). This CDR3 has 18 amino acids. The CDR3: CASSVGTFGGRAVNEQFF. DNA for the CDR3: TGTGCCAGCAGCGTGGGGACTTTTGGCGGGAGGGCCGTCAATGAGCAGTTCTTC.

The genes are TRBV30 and TRBJ2-1; the match to TRBD2 covers 9 bases. Germline loops: CDR1 GTSNPN, CDR2 SVGIG (reference sequence). V shed 0 bases, J shed 8 bases, and the junction held 8 bases outside the gene matches. The CDR3 is 15 residues long. The CDR3 DNA reads as TGTGCCTGGAGTGTAAGTCTAGCGGGACGGCATGAGCAGTTCTTC. This gives the protein CAWSVSLAGRHEQFF.

This clone showed up just a few times. The CDR3: CASSVGQGLGSAYEQYF. For the CDR3, the DNA is TGTGCCAGCAGCGTAGGACAGGGTTTGGGATCAGCCTACGAGCAGTACTTC. The rearrangement links TRBV9 to TRBJ2-7; TRBD1 matches at 7 bases. This CDR3 is built from 17 residues. From germline, CDR1 is SGDLS and CDR2 YYNGEE. V shed 0 bases, J shed 2 bases, and the junction held 11 bases outside the gene matches. Filled out from reference TRBV9 and TRBJ2-7, the complete variable domain reads DSGVTQTPKHLITATGQRVTLRCSPRSGDLSVYWYQQSLDQGLQFLIQYYNGEERAKGNILERFSAQQFPDLHSELNLSSLELGDSALYFCASSVGQGLGSAYEQYFGPGTRLTVT.

This clone was seen a handful of times. Within the sample, other DNA sequences also encode this same CDR3. The chain links TRBV2 to TRBJ2-3, with 12 bases aligning to TRBD2. Looked up from germline, CDR1 is SNHLY and CDR2 is FYNNEI. CDR3 length: 14 amino acids. J gave up 3 bases and V 6 bases, and 1 base lay outside the gene matches. CDR3 DNA: TGTGCCAGCAGAGGGACTAGCGGGACAGATACGCAGTATTTT. This sequence encodes CASRGTSGTDTQYF.

V gene TRBV9 combines with J gene TRBJ2-2; tentatively, D is TRBD2 (6 bases). CDR1 and CDR2 (germline): SGDLS, YYNGEE. The V gene lost 0 bases and the J gene lost 7 bases, with 19 bases spanning the gap. The CDR3 runs to 17 residues. This CDR3 is CASSVDEASANFGELFF. The DNA of the CDR3 is TGTGCCAGCAGCGTAGACGAGGCTAGCGCTAATTTCGGGGAGCTGTTTTTT.

A few counts support this clone. The rearrangement joins TRBV6-1 to TRBJ2-2; possibly TRBD2 for D (5 bases). Trimming pared 4 bases from V and 0 bases from J, leaving 6 bases between. This CDR3 has 14 residues. The germline V gene has CDR1 MNHNS and CDR2 SASEGT. Written as DNA, the CDR3 is TGTGCCAGCAGTGGGACTTCGAACACCGGGGAGCTGTTTTTT. Translating gives CASSGTSNTGELFF.